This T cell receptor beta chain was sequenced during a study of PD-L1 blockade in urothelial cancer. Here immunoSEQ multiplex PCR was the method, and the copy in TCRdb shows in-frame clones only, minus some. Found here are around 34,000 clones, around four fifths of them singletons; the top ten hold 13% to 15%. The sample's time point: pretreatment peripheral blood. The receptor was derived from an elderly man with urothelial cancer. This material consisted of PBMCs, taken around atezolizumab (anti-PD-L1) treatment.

CDR3 in DNA: TGCAGCGTCCGCCCCGGGACTACATACGAGCAGTACTTC. It specifies CSVRPGTTYEQYF. This sequence joins TRBV29-1 and TRBJ2-7; 7 bases align to TRBD2. Germline CDR1 and CDR2: SQVTM and ANQGSEA. Unmatched junction bases numbered 9, after V lost 6 bases and J lost 4 bases. This CDR3 is built from 13 residues.